The 32 T cell receptor beta chains below come from one sample, sequenced in a study of spatial heterogeneity in lung cancer. Via MiXCR, TCRdb re-called the 5' RACE reads, giving one row per CDR3 protein. This table has some 120,000 distinct CDR3 sequences, 10% to 15% appearing once. The time point was: blood at routine non-recurrence follow-up after resection. Without sorting, whole RNA was sequenced from tumor, nontumor lung or frozen PBMC. Source: PBMCs, taken at follow-up. These receptors all come from a male donor with early-stage non-small cell lung cancer.

At least ten counts were recorded for this clonotype. This CDR3 reads CASESPGQNNYQPQHF. Written as DNA, the CDR3 is TGTGCCAGCGAATCCCCGGGACAGAATAATTATCAGCCCCAGCATTTT. The chain employs TRBV19 and TRBJ1-5; 7 bases line up with TRBD1. V trimming: 9 bases; J trimming: 5 bases; junction bases outside the gene matches: 16. Per the germline V gene, CDR1 is LNHDA and CDR2 is SQIVND (reference sequence). The CDR3 has 16 amino acids. Combining the CDR3 with reference TRBV19 and TRBJ1-5 gives the whole variable domain DGGITQSPKYLFRKEGQNVTLSCEQNLNHDAMYWYRQDPGQGLRLIYYSQIVNDFQKGDIAEGYSVSREKKESFPLTVTSAQKNPTAFYLCASESPGQNNYQPQHFGDGTRLSIL.

The chain recombines TRBV6-2 or TRBV6-3 with TRBJ1-6; D perhaps matches TRBD1 (6 bases). V was shortened by 8 bases and J by 7 bases, with 21 bases between the two germline ends. CDR3 size: 16 residues. The germline CDR1 and CDR2 sequences are MNHEY and SVGEGT. In DNA, the CDR3 is TGTGCCAGCTCACGGAGGGGGTTAGGACGAAATTCACCCCTCCACTTT. Amino acid sequence: CASSRRGLGRNSPLHF.

This rearrangement joins TRBV4-2 to TRBJ1-5; D is possibly TRBD1 (6 bases). Germline CDR1 is LGHNA and CDR2 is YNFKEQ. V was pared by 1 base and J by 0 bases, with 16 bases between. The CDR3 is 18 residues long. CDR3 nucleotides: TGTGCCAGCAGCCAAGCGAACTACGGGACACCTAGCAATCAGCCCCAGCATTTT. Its translation is CASSQANYGTPSNQPQHF.

This clonotype was seen ten or more times. The chain carries TRBV29-1 and TRBJ2-7, with TRBD2 identical over 7 bases. V shed 1 base, J shed 7 bases, and the junction held 10 bases outside the gene matches. The germline V gene encodes CDR1 SQVTM and CDR2 ANQGSEA. The CDR3 is 14 amino acids. The CDR3 loop is CSVEGAAPGREQYF. In DNA form, the CDR3 reads TGCAGCGTTGAAGGGGCGGCCCCCGGGAGGGAGCAGTACTTC.

This clonotype was counted many times. CDR3 bases: TGTGCCAGCAGCTTATACAGGATGGAACAGCCCCAGCATTTT. Residues: CASSLYRMEQPQHF. The chain uses TRBV7-3 and TRBJ1-5; D possibly corresponds to TRBD1 (5 bases). V lost 2 bases, J lost 7 bases, and 12 bases lay in between. The CDR3 contains 14 residues. Germline CDR1 reads SGHTA; CDR2 reads FQGTGA.

This clonotype was found many times. This rearrangement joins TRBV7-2 to TRBJ2-1, with 11 bases identical to TRBD1. The CDR3 is 15 amino acids. Per the germline V gene, CDR1 is SGHTA and CDR2 is FQGNSA. V lost 5 bases and J lost 2; bases outside the gene matches: 2. This CDR3 is CASSVGQGAYNEQFF. The CDR3 DNA sequence: TGTGCCAGCAGCGTGGGACAGGGGGCCTACAATGAGCAGTTCTTC.

The chain has TRBV7-9 and TRBJ2-7, with 7 positions matching TRBD1. The germline V gene has CDR1 SEHNR and CDR2 FQNEAQ (reference sequence). V was pared by 5 bases and J by 3 bases, with 10 bases of the junction left unmatched. The CDR3 length is 15 residues. CDR3 residues: CASSAPYDRVYEQYF. The CDR3 region has the DNA TGTGCCAGCAGCGCCCCTTACGACAGGGTCTACGAGCAGTACTTC.

This clonotype was observed a few times. The chain links TRBV6-6 to TRBJ2-3; TRBD2 aligns across 9 bases. In germline, CDR1 is MNHNY, CDR2 SVGAGI (reference sequence). The CDR3 contains 15 residues. The V segment lost 7 bases and the J segment 10 bases; nucleotides outside the gene matches: 15. The CDR3 loop is CASTSQEKRGVSQYF. CDR3 bases: TGTGCCAGCACCTCACAGGAGAAGCGGGGGGTTTCGCAGTATTTT.

The chain links TRBV29-1 to TRBJ1-2; unclear D gene. There are 12 residues in the CDR3. CDR1 is SQVTM and CDR2 is ANQGSEA in the germline V gene. The V and J ends lost 3 bases and 8 bases respectively, with 13 bases between them. CDR3 coding DNA: TGCAGCGTTGACCGGGAGGCGCGGGGCTACACCTTC. Translation gives CSVDREARGYTF.

Many counts were recorded for this clonotype. The gene calls are TRBV12-3 or TRBV12-4 and TRBJ1-2; D is ambiguous. This CDR3 contains 9 residues. CDR3 DNA sequence: TGTAACCCCATCTATGGCTACACCTTC. Its translation is CNPIYGYTF.

V usage is TRBV7-2 and J usage is TRBJ2-2; D may correspond to TRBD1 or TRBD2 (7 bases each). Trimming took off 3 bases at V and 1 base at J, with 12 bases between the two ends. CDR3 length: 16 amino acids. Germline V gene sequence: CDR1 SGHTA, CDR2 FQGNSA. CDR3 DNA sequence: TGTGCCAGCAGCTTCCAGGGGGGGCAGAACACCGGGGAGCTGTTTTTT. This codes for CASSFQGGQNTGELFF.

This clonotype was recorded many times. The rearrangement uses TRBV20-1 and TRBJ1-1, with D unresolved. The CDR3 loop spans 11 amino acids. V was shortened by 6 bases and J by 1 base, with 6 bases between the two germline ends. Per the germline V gene, CDR1 is DFQATT and CDR2 is SNEGSKA (reference sequence). CDR3 in amino acids: CSASGNTEAFF. The CDR3 DNA is TGCAGTGCGTCTGGGAACACTGAAGCTTTCTTT.

The rearrangement joins TRBV18 to TRBJ1-4; D is possibly TRBD1 (5 bases). Trimming removed 1 base from V and 2 bases from J, with 5 bases in between. From germline, CDR1 is KGHSH and CDR2 LQKENI. The CDR3 totals 14 residues. CDR3 in DNA: TGTGCCAGCTCACCACGACAGACTAATGAAAAACTGTTTTTT. Its translation: CASSPRQTNEKLFF. The full variable domain, its missing parts supplied by reference TRBV18 and TRBJ1-4, is NAGVMQNPRHLVRRRGQEARLRCSPMKGHSHVYWYRQLPEEGLKFMVYLQKENIIDESGMPKERFSAEFPKEGPSILRIQQVVRGDSAAYFCASSPRQTNEKLFFGSGTQLSVL.

The CDR3 DNA reads TGTGCCAGCAGCTTAGAGTTTAGTGAAAAACTGTTTTTT. This sequence encodes CASSLEFSEKLFF. The chain is built from TRBV11-2 and TRBJ1-4; D ambiguous. Trimming removed 0 bases from V and 7 bases from J, with 6 bases in between. CDR1 and CDR2 (germline): SGHAT, FQNNGV. The CDR3 covers 13 residues.

This clonotype was seen a handful of times. J is TRBJ2-7 and V is TRBV27, with D perhaps TRBD1 or TRBD2 (5 bases each). Between the trimmed V and J ends, which lost 2 bases and 4 bases, there was a span of 15 bases. The CDR3 length is 15 residues. The germline CDR1 and CDR2 sequences are MNHEY and SMNVEV (reference sequence). The CDR3 spells CASSLLGVGVYEQYF. The CDR3 DNA follows: TGTGCCAGCAGTTTACTGGGGGTAGGGGTTTACGAGCAGTACTTC.

This clonotype occurred many times. CDR3 sequence (DNA): TGCAGTGCTAGTGCCGGGGGAGATGGCTACACCTTC. Its translation is CSASAGGDGYTF. V and J are TRBV20-1 and TRBJ1-2, with D possibly matching TRBD1 (5 bases). Germline loops: CDR1 DFQATT, CDR2 SNEGSKA (reference sequence). This CDR3 has 12 residues. The V end lost 3 bases, the J end lost 6 bases, and 11 bases lay between the germline ends.

This CDR3 reads CASSLSGTRPGNEQFF. The CDR3 DNA sequence: TGTGCCAGCAGCCTAAGCGGGACCCGACCGGGGAATGAGCAGTTCTTC. The chain combines TRBV7-4 with TRBJ2-1, with 7 bases aligning to TRBD2. Germline assignment: CDR1 SGHVT and CDR2 SQSDAQ. The trim removed 5 bases at V and 7 bases at J, leaving 14 bases unmatched. The CDR3 has 16 residues.

This clonotype was seen a few times. V and J are TRBV6-2 or TRBV6-3 and TRBJ1-1; unclear D gene. CDR1 and CDR2 from the germline V gene are MNHEY and SVGEGT. CDR3 size: 13 residues. V shed 4 bases and J shed 1 base, with 7 bases lying between them. The CDR3 sequence is CASSFPTNTEAFF. CDR3 nucleotides: TGTGCCAGCAGTTTCCCCACGAACACTGAAGCTTTCTTT.

In DNA form, the CDR3 reads TGCGCCAGCAGCCAAGATGGGACACGGAATGAAAAACTGTTTTTT. Amino acids: CASSQDGTRNEKLFF. The chain carries TRBV4-3 and TRBJ1-4; D may be TRBD1 (6 bases). V lost 0 bases and J lost 5, with 10 bases in between. This CDR3 is 15 amino acids long. Germline V lookup: CDR1 LGHNA, CDR2 YSLEER.

This clonotype has a handful of counts. This rearrangement joins TRBV10-3 to TRBJ2-1; 7 bases are shared with TRBD1. Germline trimming cut 5 bases from V and 9 bases from J; bases unmatched to any gene: 4. This CDR3 spans 12 amino acids. CDR1 and CDR2 (germline): ENHRY, SYGVKD. DNA for the CDR3: TGTGCCATCAGTCGGGACAGAGGTGAGCAGTTCTTC. Its protein product is CAISRDRGEQFF.

This clonotype was observed at least ten times. V gene TRBV10-2 combines with J gene TRBJ1-1, with a possible D match to TRBD1 (6 bases). The CDR3 runs 14 residues. The germline V and J ends were trimmed by 2 bases and 6 bases, with 13 bases remaining between them. Looked up from germline, CDR1 is WSHSY and CDR2 is SAAADI. The CDR3 region is CASSENRALSEAFF. The CDR3 DNA reads as TGCGCCAGCAGTGAGAACAGGGCCCTATCTGAAGCTTTCTTT.

This clonotype was seen only a few times. The chain uses TRBV6-6 and TRBJ2-5, with 9 bases that match TRBD2. J gave up 5 bases and V 6 bases, and 10 bases lay outside the gene matches. There are 15 residues in the CDR3. Per germline, CDR1 MNHNY and CDR2 SVGAGI (reference sequence). CDR3 sequence: CASRLSGGSLETQYF. CDR3 nucleotide sequence: TGTGCCAGCAGACTTAGCGGGGGTAGTCTCGAGACCCAGTACTTC.

This clonotype showed up many times. CDR3 amino acids: CSARDPKRGEDEQFF. DNA for the CDR3: TGCAGTGCTAGAGATCCTAAGCGGGGGGAGGATGAGCAGTTCTTC. J is TRBJ2-1 and V is TRBV20-1; 9 positions agree with TRBD2. With V trimmed by 0 bases and J by 8 bases, 8 bases remained unmatched. This CDR3 is 15 amino acids long. Germline CDR1 reads DFQATT; CDR2 reads SNEGSKA (reference sequence).

The J gene is TRBJ1-1, the V gene TRBV2; D call uncertain. Trimming pared 2 bases from V and 4 bases from J, leaving 5 bases between. The CDR3 has 12 residues. Germline V lookup: CDR1 SNHLY, CDR2 FYNNEI. The CDR3 is CASSELSTEAFF. The CDR3 nucleotides are TGTGCCAGCAGTGAACTCAGCACTGAAGCTTTCTTT. The variable domain in full, with the rest retrieved from reference TRBV2 and TRBJ1-1, is EPEVTQTPSHQVTQMGQEVILRCVPISNHLYFYWYRQILGQKVEFLVSFYNNEISEKSEIFDDQFSVERPDGSNFTLKIRSTKLEDSAMYFCASSELSTEAFFGQGTRLTVV.

The chain uses TRBV19 and TRBJ1-5, with D possibly matching TRBD1 (6 bases). Trimming took off 6 bases at V and 7 bases at J, with 19 bases between the two ends. In germline, CDR1 is LNHDA, CDR2 SQIVND (reference sequence). The CDR3 sequence is 15 residues long. The CDR3 loop reads CASRIPGTGIQPQHF. For the CDR3, the DNA is TGTGCCAGTAGGATCCCGGGTACAGGGATCCAGCCCCAGCATTTT.

This sequence joins TRBV12-3 or TRBV12-4 and TRBJ2-3; D is possibly TRBD1 or TRBD2 (6 bases each). This CDR3 is built from 15 residues. Between the trimmed V and J ends, which lost 5 bases and 0 bases, there was a span of 12 bases. The CDR3 nucleotides read TGTGCCAGCAGTAGGGGGGCCGGCAGCACAGATACGCAGTATTTT. It yields the protein CASSRGAGSTDTQYF.

The chain is built from TRBV19 and TRBJ2-2, with 7 positions matching TRBD1. The CDR3 runs 13 residues. V trimming: 6 bases; J trimming: 6 bases; junction bases outside the gene matches: 4. CDR1 and CDR2 from the germline V gene are LNHDA and SQIVND (reference sequence). DNA for the CDR3: TGTGCCAGTAGACGACAGGGCGCCGGGGAGCTGTTTTTT. Its protein product is CASRRQGAGELFF. Together with reference TRBV19 and TRBJ2-2, the CDR3 gives the full variable domain: DGGITQSPKYLFRKEGQNVTLSCEQNLNHDAMYWYRQDPGQGLRLIYYSQIVNDFQKGDIAEGYSVSREKKESFPLTVTSAQKNPTAFYLCASRRQGAGELFFGEGSRLTVL.

This clonotype has only a few counts. The gene calls are TRBV27 and TRBJ1-6; TRBD1 agrees at 7 bases. CDR3 length: 17 residues. Trimming cost V 3 bases and J 6 bases; bases outside gene matches: 11. The germline V gene encodes CDR1 MNHEY and CDR2 SMNVEV (reference sequence). This CDR3 is CASSLANRGISNSPLHF. The CDR3 DNA reads as TGTGCCAGCAGTTTGGCCAACAGGGGAATTAGTAATTCACCCCTCCACTTT.

This clonotype was seen repeatedly, ten times or more. This rearrangement joins TRBV11-3 to TRBJ2-2; D could derive from TRBD1 or TRBD2 (5 bases each). CDR3 size: 16 residues. CDR1 and CDR2 (germline): SGHNT, YENEEA. V lost 5 bases and J 0 bases, leaving 13 bases between the germline ends. Here the CDR3 reads CASSSYEGPNTGELFF. CDR3 in DNA: TGTGCCAGCAGCAGCTATGAGGGACCGAACACCGGGGAGCTGTTTTTT.

This clonotype was observed many times. The genes are TRBV5-1 and TRBJ1-2, with D tentatively TRBD1 (6 bases). CDR3 size: 15 residues. The germline CDR1 and CDR2 sequences are SGHRS and YFSETQ. The V gene lost 4 bases and the J gene lost 8 bases, with 21 bases spanning the gap. The DNA for the CDR3 is TGCGCCAGCAGCACATGGCCGGGACAACTCGAGGGCTACACCTTC. This gives the protein CASSTWPGQLEGYTF.

This clonotype was picked up a small number of times. In nucleotides, the CDR3 is TGTGCCAGCAGCTCTCGAGCGGGGCGGCAAGAGACCCAGTACTTC. It specifies CASSSRAGRQETQYF. The gene calls are TRBV7-2 and TRBJ2-5, with 7 positions matching TRBD2. V lost 4 bases, J lost 2 bases, and 7 bases stayed unmatched. This CDR3 spans 15 amino acids. Looked up from germline, CDR1 is SGHTA and CDR2 is FQGNSA.

This clonotype was counted between two and nine times. The CDR3 spells CASSLRETQNIQYF. DNA for the CDR3: TGTGCCAGCAGTTTACGGGAAACTCAAAACATTCAGTACTTC. The chain carries TRBV12-3 or TRBV12-4 and TRBJ2-4, with a weak D call TRBD2 (5 bases). Trimming pared 2 bases from V and 5 bases from J, leaving 10 bases between. The CDR3 length is 14 residues.